This T cell receptor beta chain was identified in a study of T cell changes during pregnancy in multiple sclerosis. Profiling relied on immunoSEQ multiplex PCR, and the TCRdb table lists in-frame clones only, not all of them. Of about 57,000 clones in the sample, 92% were seen once. The CDR3 spans 12 residues. V dropped 6 bases and J dropped 6 bases, with 14 bases sitting between them. Looked up from germline, CDR1 is SQVTM and CDR2 is ANQGSEA. The gene calls are TRBV29-1 and TRBJ1-1; a possible D gene is TRBD1 (6 bases). The source of this sequence is a female donor with multiple sclerosis, enrolled in a pregnancy study. The input for sequencing was CD4+ T cells from peripheral blood mononuclear cells, taken in the second trimester of pregnancy. In DNA, the CDR3 is TGCAGCGTGCAGGGGTACGAGTCTGAAGCTTTCTTT. It translates to CSVQGYESEAFF.